This paragraph reports one T cell receptor beta chain. Its target is not known. Stated treatment: over 15 received Ad26.COV2.S at low or high dose, single or two shots; a few received placebo; per-sample allocation not given. Samples came from day 63 after the first vaccine or placebo injection. The CDR3 sequence is 15 residues long. From germline, CDR1 is LNHDA and CDR2 SQIVND (reference sequence). Trimming left V 1 base short and J 0 bases short, with 10 bases between. The repertoire was sequenced with immunoSEQ multiplex PCR; TCRdb's copy has only in-frame clones and lacks some. The sample lists 350,000 to 400,000 clones, roughly nine tenths occurring once. The data are from a study of Ad26.COV2.S vaccination and SARS-CoV-2 variants. Turning to the study itself: A participant enrolled in the COV1001 Ad26.COV2.S trial arm provided the sample. Overall study findings and caveats: Spike-specific responses of CD8+ and CD4+ T cells were reported to display substantial breadth after vaccination.

The J gene is TRBJ2-7, the V gene TRBV19, with D uncertain. This clonotype originated in a person between 18 and 65 years old who received the Ad26.COV2.S COVID-19 vaccine or a placebo. The sample here was peripheral blood, taken in a trial of Ad26.COV2.S vaccine versus placebo. CDR3 DNA sequence: TGTGCCAGTAGTATAGCGAACCTGGGCTCCTACGAGCAGTACTTC. It is translated as CASSIANLGSYEQYF.